This T cell receptor beta chain was sequenced during a study of blood T cell repertoires in COVID-19. Per the germline V gene, CDR1 is ENHRY and CDR2 is SYGVKD. CDR3 length: 12 amino acids. With 4 bases removed from V and 5 bases from J, the gap between germline ends came to 8 bases. The repertoire was sequenced with immunoSEQ multiplex PCR; TCRdb's copy has only in-frame clones and lacks some. Of some 320,000 clones in the sample, about 92% were seen once. Participants were aged about 18 to 100 years, lived in under 25 US areas, and enrolled virtually. Recovered Cohort 3 donors showed two negative PCRs, clearance, or symptom resolution.

V and J are TRBV10-3 and TRBJ1-2; D perhaps matches TRBD1 (5 bases). The origin of this receptor is a man aged 60-69 years who had recovered from COVID-19. The sequencing sample was made of PBMCs or T cells enriched from blood (not recorded which). The DNA for the CDR3 is TGTGCCATCAGTGGGCAGGGATATGGCTACACCTTC. This translates into CAISGQGYGYTF.